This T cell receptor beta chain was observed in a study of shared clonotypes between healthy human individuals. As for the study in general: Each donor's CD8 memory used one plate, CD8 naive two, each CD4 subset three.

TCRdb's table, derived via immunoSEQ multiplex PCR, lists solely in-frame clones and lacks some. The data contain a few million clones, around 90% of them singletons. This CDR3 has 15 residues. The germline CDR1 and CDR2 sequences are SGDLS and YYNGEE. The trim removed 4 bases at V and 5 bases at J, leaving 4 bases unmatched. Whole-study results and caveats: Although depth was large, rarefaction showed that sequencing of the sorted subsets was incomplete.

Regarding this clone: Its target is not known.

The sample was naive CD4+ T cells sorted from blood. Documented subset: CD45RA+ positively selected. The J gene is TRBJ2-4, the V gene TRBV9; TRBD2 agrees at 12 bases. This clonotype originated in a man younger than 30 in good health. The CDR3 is CASSTGLAGENIQYF. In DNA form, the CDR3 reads TGTGCCAGCAGCACGGGACTAGCGGGTGAAAACATTCAGTACTTC.